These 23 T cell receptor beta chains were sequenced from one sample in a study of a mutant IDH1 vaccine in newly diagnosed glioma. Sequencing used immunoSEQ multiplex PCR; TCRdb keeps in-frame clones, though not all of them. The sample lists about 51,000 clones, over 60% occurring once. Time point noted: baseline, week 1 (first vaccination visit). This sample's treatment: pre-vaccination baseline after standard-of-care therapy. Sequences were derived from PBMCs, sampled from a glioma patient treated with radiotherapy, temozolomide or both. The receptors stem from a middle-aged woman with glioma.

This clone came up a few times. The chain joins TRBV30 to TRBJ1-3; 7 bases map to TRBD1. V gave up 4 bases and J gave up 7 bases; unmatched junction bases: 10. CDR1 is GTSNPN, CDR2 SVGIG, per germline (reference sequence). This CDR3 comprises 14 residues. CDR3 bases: TGTGCCTGGATCATCCGAACAGGGGCTAACACCATATATTTT. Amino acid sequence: CAWIIRTGANTIYF.

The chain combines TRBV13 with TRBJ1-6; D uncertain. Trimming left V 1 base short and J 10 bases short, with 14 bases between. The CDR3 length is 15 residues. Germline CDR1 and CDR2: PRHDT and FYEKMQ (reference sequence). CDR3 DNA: TGTGCCAGCAGCTTAGCGAGGTCAACACGGTCACCCCTCCACTTT. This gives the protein CASSLARSTRSPLHF.

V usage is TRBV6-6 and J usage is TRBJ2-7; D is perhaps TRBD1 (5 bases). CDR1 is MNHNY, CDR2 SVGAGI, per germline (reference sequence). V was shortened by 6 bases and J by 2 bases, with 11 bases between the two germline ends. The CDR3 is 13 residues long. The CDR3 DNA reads TGTGCCAGCAGGGACATTAGGGCCTACGAGCAGTACTTC. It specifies CASRDIRAYEQYF.

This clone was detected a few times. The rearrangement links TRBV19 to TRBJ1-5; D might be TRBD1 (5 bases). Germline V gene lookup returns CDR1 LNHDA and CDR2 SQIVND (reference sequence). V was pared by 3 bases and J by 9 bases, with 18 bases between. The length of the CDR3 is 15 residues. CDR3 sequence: CASSMGTPKGSPQHF. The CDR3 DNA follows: TGTGCCAGTAGTATGGGGACGCCGAAAGGTTCGCCCCAGCATTTT.

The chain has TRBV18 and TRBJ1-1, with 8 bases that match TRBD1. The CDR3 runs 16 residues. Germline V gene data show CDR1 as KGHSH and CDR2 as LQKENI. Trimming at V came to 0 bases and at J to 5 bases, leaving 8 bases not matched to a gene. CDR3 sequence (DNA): TGTGCCAGCTCACCACCCGCAGGGGGCGCATGGACTGAAGCTTTCTTT. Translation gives CASSPPAGGAWTEAFF.

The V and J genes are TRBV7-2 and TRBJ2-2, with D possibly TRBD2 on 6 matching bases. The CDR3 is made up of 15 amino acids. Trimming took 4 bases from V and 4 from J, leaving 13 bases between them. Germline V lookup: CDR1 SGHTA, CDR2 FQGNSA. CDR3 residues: CASSSELAPTGELFF. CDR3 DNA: TGTGCCAGCAGCTCCGAGCTAGCGCCCACCGGGGAGCTGTTTTTT.

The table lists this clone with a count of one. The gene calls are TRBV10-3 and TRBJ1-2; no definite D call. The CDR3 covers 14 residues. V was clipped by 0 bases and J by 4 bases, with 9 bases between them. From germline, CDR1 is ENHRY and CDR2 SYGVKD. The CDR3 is CAISESAASYGYTF. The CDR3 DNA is TGTGCCATCAGTGAGTCCGCGGCCAGCTATGGCTACACCTTC.

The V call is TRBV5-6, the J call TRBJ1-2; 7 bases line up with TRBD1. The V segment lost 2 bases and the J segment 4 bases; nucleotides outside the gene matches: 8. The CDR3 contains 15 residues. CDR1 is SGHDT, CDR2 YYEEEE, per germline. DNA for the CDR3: TGTGCCAGCAGCTTAGGAGGGGGCTTGTTCTATGGCTACACCTTC. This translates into CASSLGGGLFYGYTF.

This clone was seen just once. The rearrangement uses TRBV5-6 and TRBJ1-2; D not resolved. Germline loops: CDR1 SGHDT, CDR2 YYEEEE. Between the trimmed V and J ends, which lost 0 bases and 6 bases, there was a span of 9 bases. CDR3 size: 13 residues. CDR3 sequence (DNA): TGTGCCAGCAGCTTGGTGCAGCTCCATGGCTACACCTTC. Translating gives CASSLVQLHGYTF.

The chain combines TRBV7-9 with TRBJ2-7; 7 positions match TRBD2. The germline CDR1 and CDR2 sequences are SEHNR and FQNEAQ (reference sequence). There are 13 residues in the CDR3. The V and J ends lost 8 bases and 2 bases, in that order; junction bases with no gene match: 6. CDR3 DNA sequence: TGTGCCAGCGGAGGTACTAGCGCCTACGAGCAGTACTTC. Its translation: CASGGTSAYEQYF.

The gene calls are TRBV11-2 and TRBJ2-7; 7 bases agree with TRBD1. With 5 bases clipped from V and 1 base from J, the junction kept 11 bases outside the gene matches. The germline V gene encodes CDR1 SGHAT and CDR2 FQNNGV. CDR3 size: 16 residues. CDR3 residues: CASSPIKGAKSYEQYF. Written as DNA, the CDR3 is TGTGCCAGCAGCCCCATAAAGGGGGCCAAGTCCTACGAGCAGTACTTC.

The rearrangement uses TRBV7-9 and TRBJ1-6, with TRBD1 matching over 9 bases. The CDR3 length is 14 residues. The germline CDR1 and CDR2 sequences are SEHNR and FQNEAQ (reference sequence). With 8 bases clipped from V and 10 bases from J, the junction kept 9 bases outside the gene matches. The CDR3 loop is CASAPGTGKSPLHF. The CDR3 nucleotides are TGTGCCAGCGCCCCCGGGACAGGGAAGTCACCCCTCCACTTT.

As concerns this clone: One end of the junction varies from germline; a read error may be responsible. The CDR3 bases are TGTGCTAGCAGCTCTGGACAGGGGGCGGGTGAGCAGTACTTC. This sequence encodes CASSSGQGAGEQYF. This chain connects TRBV7-7 to TRBJ2-7, with TRBD1 identical over 11 bases. CDR3 length: 14 residues. The germline V gene encodes CDR1 SSHAT and CDR2 FNYEAQ (reference sequence).

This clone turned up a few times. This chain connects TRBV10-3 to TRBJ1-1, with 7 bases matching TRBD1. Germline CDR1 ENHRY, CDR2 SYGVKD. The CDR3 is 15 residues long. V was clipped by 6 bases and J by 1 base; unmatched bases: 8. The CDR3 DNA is TGTGCCATCAGAGTGACAGGGAATAAGAACACTGAAGCTTTCTTT. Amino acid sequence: CAIRVTGNKNTEAFF.

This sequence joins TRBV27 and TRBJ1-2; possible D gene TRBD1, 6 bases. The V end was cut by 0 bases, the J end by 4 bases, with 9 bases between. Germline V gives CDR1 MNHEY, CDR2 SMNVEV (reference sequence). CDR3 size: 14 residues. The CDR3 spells CASSLSGQRYGYTF. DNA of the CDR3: TGTGCCAGCAGTTTATCCGGACAGCGCTATGGCTACACCTTC.

The CDR3 DNA sequence: TGTGCCAGCTCGGACAGGGGTGGTTCTGAAGCTTTCTTT. It is translated as CASSDRGGSEAFF. The V call is TRBV25-1, the J call TRBJ1-1; TRBD1 aligns across 9 bases. V was clipped by 8 bases and J by 6 bases; unmatched bases: 7. Per the germline V gene, CDR1 is MGHDK and CDR2 is SYGVNS. The CDR3 loop spans 13 amino acids.

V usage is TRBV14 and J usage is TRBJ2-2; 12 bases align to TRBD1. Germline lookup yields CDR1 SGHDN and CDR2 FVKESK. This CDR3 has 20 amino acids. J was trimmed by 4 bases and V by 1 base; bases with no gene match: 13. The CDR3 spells CASSQVLGDRGLSGTGELFF. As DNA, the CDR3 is TGTGCCAGCAGCCAAGTCCTAGGGGACAGGGGGCTAAGTGGCACCGGGGAGCTGTTTTTT.

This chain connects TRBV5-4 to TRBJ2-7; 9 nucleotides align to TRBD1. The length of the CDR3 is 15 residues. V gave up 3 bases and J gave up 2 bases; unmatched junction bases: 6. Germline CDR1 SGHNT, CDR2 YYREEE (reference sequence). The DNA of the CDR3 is TGTGCCAGCAGCTCGCGGAGACAGGGGGCCTACGAGCAGTACTTC. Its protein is CASSSRRQGAYEQYF. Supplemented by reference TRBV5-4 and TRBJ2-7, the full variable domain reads ETGVTQSPTHLIKTRGQQVTLRCSSQSGHNTVSWYQQALGQGPQFIFQYYREEENGRGNFPPRFSGLQFPNYSSELNVNALELDDSALYLCASSSRRQGAYEQYFGPGTRLTVT.

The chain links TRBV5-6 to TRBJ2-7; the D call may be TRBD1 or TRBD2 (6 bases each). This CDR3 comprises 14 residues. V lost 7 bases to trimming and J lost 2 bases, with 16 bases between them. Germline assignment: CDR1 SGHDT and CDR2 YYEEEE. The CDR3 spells CASGRQGSAYEQYF. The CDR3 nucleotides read TGTGCCAGCGGGAGGCAGGGGAGCGCCTACGAGCAGTACTTC.

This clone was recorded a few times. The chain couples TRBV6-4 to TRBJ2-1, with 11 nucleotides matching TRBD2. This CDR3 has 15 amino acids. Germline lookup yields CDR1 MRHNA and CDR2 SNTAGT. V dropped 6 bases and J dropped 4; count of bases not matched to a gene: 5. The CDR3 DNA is TGTGCCAGCAGCGATAGCGGGGGGGGATACAATGAGCAGTTCTTC. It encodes CASSDSGGGYNEQFF.

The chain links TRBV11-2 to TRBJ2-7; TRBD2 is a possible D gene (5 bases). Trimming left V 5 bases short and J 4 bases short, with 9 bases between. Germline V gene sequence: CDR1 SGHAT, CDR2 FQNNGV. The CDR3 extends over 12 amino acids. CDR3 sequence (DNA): TGTGCCAGCAGCGCAAGCGGATACGAGCAGTACTTC. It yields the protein CASSASGYEQYF.

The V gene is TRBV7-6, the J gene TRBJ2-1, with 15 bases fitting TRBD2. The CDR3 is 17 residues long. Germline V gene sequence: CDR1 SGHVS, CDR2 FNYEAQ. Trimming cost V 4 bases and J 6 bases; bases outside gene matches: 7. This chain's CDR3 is CASSYGLAGGPPNEQFF. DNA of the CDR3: TGTGCCAGCAGCTACGGACTAGCGGGGGGGCCTCCCAATGAGCAGTTCTTC. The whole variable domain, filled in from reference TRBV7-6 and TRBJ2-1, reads GAGVSQSPRYKVTKRGQDVALRCDPISGHVSLYWYRQALGQGPEFLTYFNYEAQQDKSGLPNDRFSAERPEGSISTLTIQRTEQRDSAMYRCASSYGLAGGPPNEQFFGPGTRLTVL.

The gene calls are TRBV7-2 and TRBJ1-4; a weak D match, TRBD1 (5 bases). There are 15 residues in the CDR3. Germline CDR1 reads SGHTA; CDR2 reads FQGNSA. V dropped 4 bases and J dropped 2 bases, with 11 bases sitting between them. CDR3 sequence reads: CASSYLKGTNEKLFF. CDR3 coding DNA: TGTGCCAGCAGCTACCTCAAGGGGACTAATGAAAAACTGTTTTTT.